Listed here are 29 T cell receptor beta chains from one sample, sequenced in a study of monozygotic twins with inflammatory bowel disease. Reanalyzing the 5' RACE reads, TCRdb keeps one entry per CDR3 protein, without DNA. The repertoire table contains around 380,000 distinct CDR3 sequences. The specimen was blood. These receptors were collected from a human donor with ulcerative colitis or Crohn's disease, or a healthy co-twin of an affected twin (not recorded which).

The chain combines TRBV5-1 with TRBJ2-2; TCRdb designates TRBD1, a call that cannot be tested without DNA. This CDR3 has 14 residues. CDR1 and CDR2 from the germline V gene are SGHRS and YFSETQ. The CDR3 here is CASRTDANTGELFF.

J is TRBJ1-5 and V is TRBV20-1. This CDR3 region has 14 residues. CDR1 and CDR2 (germline): DFQATT, SNEGSKA (reference sequence). This CDR3 reads CSASGGLNNQPQHF.

The rearrangement joins TRBV10-3 to TRBJ1-3. CDR3 size: 12 residues. CDR1 and CDR2 from the germline V gene are ENHRY and SYGVKD. The CDR3 here is CAIRKAGNTIYF.

This CDR3 is CSAKDSGTSTDTQYF. V gene TRBV20-1 combines with J gene TRBJ2-3; TCRdb returns TRBD2, unconfirmable since there is no DNA. Germline CDR1 is DFQATT and CDR2 is SNEGSKA (reference sequence). The CDR3 is made up of 15 amino acids.

The chain combines TRBV11-2 with TRBJ2-3; TCRdb's D gene call, TRBD1, goes unchecked for lack of DNA. There are 16 residues in the CDR3. Germline V lookup: CDR1 SGHAT, CDR2 FQNNGV. CDR3 protein: CASSEYRGKKTDTQYF.

V and J are TRBV20-1 and TRBJ2-7; TCRdb proposes TRBD1, but this gene call is untestable without DNA. This CDR3 is 13 amino acids long. Germline V CDR1 and CDR2: DFQATT, SNEGSKA (reference sequence). This chain's CDR3 is CSARDPTVGEQYF.

J is TRBJ2-1 and V is TRBV6-2 or TRBV6-3; with no DNA, the TCRdb D assignment of TRBD1 cannot be verified. The CDR3 contains 15 residues. Germline-derived CDR1 and CDR2 are MNHEY and SVGEGT. This CDR3 reads CASSPRFGTGNEQFF.

The V call is TRBV2, the J call TRBJ2-2; there is no DNA to check the TCRdb D call of TRBD2. The germline CDR1 and CDR2 sequences are SNHLY and FYNNEI. The length of the CDR3 is 17 residues. The CDR3 spells CASRGTSGEGVPGELFF.

This chain uses TRBV30 with TRBJ1-5. CDR3 size: 14 residues. Germline-derived CDR1 and CDR2 are GTSNPN and SVGIG (reference sequence). The CDR3 spells CAWSVPERGLAQHF.

The chain links TRBV10-3 to TRBJ2-7; the TCRdb D gene call, TRBD1, has no DNA to confirm it. Germline values: CDR1 ENHRY, CDR2 SYGVKD. The CDR3 length is 15 residues. The CDR3 protein is CAISESAGEAYEQYF.

The chain employs TRBV27 and TRBJ2-7; TCRdb outputs TRBD1, but without DNA this stays unchecked. Germline V gene lookup returns CDR1 MNHEY and CDR2 SMNVEV (reference sequence). CDR3 length: 16 amino acids. CDR3 in amino acids: CASSLPMDGGGYEQYF.

J is TRBJ1-4 and V is TRBV19; TCRdb selects TRBD1, and the lack of DNA leaves this call unchecked. The CDR3 spans 15 residues. Germline V gene sequence: CDR1 LNHDA, CDR2 SQIVND (reference sequence). CDR3 sequence reads: CASAPIHRGSEKLFF.

The CDR3 reads CAISESKGNEQYF. This chain links TRBV10-3 with TRBJ2-7. This CDR3 contains 13 residues. CDR1 is ENHRY, CDR2 SYGVKD, per germline.

The chain employs TRBV6-1 and TRBJ1-5. Germline CDR1 reads MNHNS; CDR2 reads SASEGT. The CDR3 sequence is 15 residues long. This chain's CDR3 is CASVAGLNRNQPQHF.

CDR3 sequence: CASRPSGGRQETQYF. This chain connects TRBV5-4 to TRBJ2-5; the TRBD2 assignment by TCRdb is unverifiable without DNA. This CDR3 region has 15 residues. In germline, CDR1 is SGHNT, CDR2 YYREEE (reference sequence).

The chain uses TRBV7-3 and TRBJ2-1; TCRdb's assignment of TRBD2 cannot be checked, as there is no DNA. Germline V gene data show CDR1 as SGHTA and CDR2 as FQGTGA. The CDR3 is 13 residues long. The CDR3 region is CASSKSGNGEQFF.

The chain employs TRBV5-6 and TRBJ2-2; TCRdb selects TRBD1, and the lack of DNA leaves this call unchecked. CDR1 is SGHDT, CDR2 YYEEEE, per germline. CDR3 length equals 13 residues. CDR3 loop: CASSLSGPGELFF. The full variable domain, in which reference TRBV5-6 and TRBJ2-2 provide the parts outside the CDR3, is DAGVTQSPTHLIKTRGQQVTLRCSPKSGHDTVSWYQQALGQGPQFIFQYYEEEERQRGNFPDRFSGHQFPNYSSELNVNALLLGDSALYLCASSLSGPGELFFGEGSRLTVL.

The chain has TRBV20-1 and TRBJ2-3; the D gene TCRdb calls, TRBD1, cannot be checked with no DNA. This CDR3 has 14 residues. Germline V CDR1 and CDR2: DFQATT, SNEGSKA (reference sequence). The chain's CDR3 is CSARAGAFTDTQYF.

This sequence joins TRBV12-3 or TRBV12-4 and TRBJ2-2; TCRdb picks TRBD2, but there is no DNA to check that call. The CDR3 totals 15 residues. This chain's CDR3 is CASSLAGTYTGELFF.

This rearrangement joins TRBV30 to TRBJ2-1; TCRdb's D call, TRBD1, is unchecked because there is no DNA. Germline V lookup: CDR1 GTSNPN, CDR2 SVGIG (reference sequence). The CDR3 totals 14 residues. The CDR3 sequence: CACNRAGSYNEQFF.

The chain carries TRBV5-1 and TRBJ2-4; the D gene TCRdb calls, TRBD1, cannot be checked with no DNA. This CDR3 region has 16 residues. Germline CDR1 is SGHRS and CDR2 is YFSETQ. The CDR3 loop reads CASSLDGTTFKNMQYF.

The CDR3 sequence is CASSHPSGAYNEQFF. V and J are TRBV4-1 and TRBJ2-1; TCRdb proposes TRBD2, but this gene call is untestable without DNA. Germline CDR1 is MGHRA and CDR2 is YSYEKL. This CDR3 has 15 amino acids.

The genes are TRBV7-9 and TRBJ1-1; checking the TCRdb D call of TRBD1 is not possible without DNA. Germline CDR1 and CDR2: SEHNR and FQNEAQ (reference sequence). The CDR3 is 11 amino acids. The chain's CDR3 is CASREDRGAFF.

The chain couples TRBV29-1 to TRBJ2-3; TCRdb gives TRBD2 as the D gene, but with no DNA this cannot be confirmed. The germline V gene encodes CDR1 SQVTM and CDR2 ANQGSEA. The CDR3 is 15 residues long. CDR3 residues: CSVNSGSGDTDTQYF.

The V and J genes are TRBV6-6 and TRBJ2-6. The length of the CDR3 is 14 residues. Germline CDR1 MNHNY, CDR2 SVGAGI (reference sequence). CDR3 sequence reads: CASSPRTGANVLTF.

The V and J genes are TRBV6-4 and TRBJ1-1; the TCRdb call, TRBD1, lacks DNA for checking. CDR3 length equals 15 residues. Germline assignment: CDR1 MRHNA and CDR2 SNTAGT. CDR3 region: CASRLTRQMNTEAFF.

The rearrangement uses TRBV20-1 and TRBJ2-2. The germline CDR1 and CDR2 sequences are DFQATT and SNEGSKA (reference sequence). The CDR3 is 13 amino acids. CDR3 region: CSARLQNTGELFF.

The V and J genes are TRBV11-2 and TRBJ2-5; no DNA is available, so the TRBD2 call from TCRdb remains unchecked. The CDR3 consists of 15 residues. Germline lookup yields CDR1 SGHAT and CDR2 FQNNGV. The CDR3 protein is CASTQGSGRRETQYF.

The chain links TRBV29-1 to TRBJ2-2; TCRdb proposes TRBD2, but this gene call is untestable without DNA. Germline V CDR1 and CDR2: SQVTM, ANQGSEA. This CDR3 is 14 amino acids long. The CDR3 sequence: CSAAGRGNTGELFF.